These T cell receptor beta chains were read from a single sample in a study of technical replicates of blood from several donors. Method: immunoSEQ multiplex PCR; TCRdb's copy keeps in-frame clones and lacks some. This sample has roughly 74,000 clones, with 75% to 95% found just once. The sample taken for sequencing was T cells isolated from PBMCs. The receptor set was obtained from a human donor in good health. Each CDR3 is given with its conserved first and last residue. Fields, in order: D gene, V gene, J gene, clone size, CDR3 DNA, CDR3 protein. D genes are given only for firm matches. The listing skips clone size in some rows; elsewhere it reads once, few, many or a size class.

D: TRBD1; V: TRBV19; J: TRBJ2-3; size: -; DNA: TGTGCCAGTAGTATCCCCCGGGACAGAGAAACAGATACGCAGTATTTT; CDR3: CASSIPRDRETDTQYF
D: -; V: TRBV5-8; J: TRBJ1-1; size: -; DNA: TGTGCCAGCAGCTTGGGACTTGACACTGAAGCTTTCTTT; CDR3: CASSLGLDTEAFF
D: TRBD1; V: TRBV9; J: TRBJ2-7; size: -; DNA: TGTGCCAGCAGCGCTCACCGGGACAGGTACCTCGAGCAGTACTTC; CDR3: CASSAHRDRYLEQYF
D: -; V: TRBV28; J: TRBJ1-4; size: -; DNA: TGTGCCAGTTCGGTTCCCCCAAAACGAGAAAAACTGTTTTTT; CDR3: CASSVPPKREKLFF
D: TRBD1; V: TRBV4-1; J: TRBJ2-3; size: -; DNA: TGCGCCAGCAGCCATTTAACGGGACAGGGGGCTCGGGGAGATACGCAGTATTTT; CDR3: CASSHLTGQGARGDTQYF
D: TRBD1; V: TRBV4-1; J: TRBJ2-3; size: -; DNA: TGCGCCAGCAGCCAAGGGGACAGCCTTAGCACAGATACGCAGTATTTT; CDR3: CASSQGDSLSTDTQYF
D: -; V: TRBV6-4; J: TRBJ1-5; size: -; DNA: TGTGCCAGCAGTGAGGACAGCGAGACTAATCAGCCCCAGCATTTT; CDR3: CASSEDSETNQPQHF
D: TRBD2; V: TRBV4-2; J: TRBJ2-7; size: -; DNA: TGTGCCAGCAGCCAAGAGCGGGAGGTAGGGTACGAGCAGTACTTC; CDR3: CASSQEREVGYEQYF
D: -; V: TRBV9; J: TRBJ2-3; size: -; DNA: TGTGCCAGCAGCGTAGTGGGGGCTACAGATACGCAGTATTTT; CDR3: CASSVVGATDTQYF
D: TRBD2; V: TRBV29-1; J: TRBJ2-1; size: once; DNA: TGCAGCGACGAGACTAGCGGGAGTGCTGGTGAGCAGTTCTTC; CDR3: CSDETSGSAGEQFF
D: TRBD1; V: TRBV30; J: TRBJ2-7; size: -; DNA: TGTGCCTGGAGTTACCTACAGGGGAACTACGAGCAGTACTTC; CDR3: CAWSYLQGNYEQYF
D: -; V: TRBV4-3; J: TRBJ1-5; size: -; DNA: TGCGCCAGCAGCCAAGATCCCAACGGGGGAGGGCAGCCCCAGCATTTT; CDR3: CASSQDPNGGGQPQHF
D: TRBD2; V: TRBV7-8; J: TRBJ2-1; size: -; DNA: TGTGCCAGCAGACCACTAGCGGGAGAGTACAATGAGCAGTTCTTC; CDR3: CASRPLAGEYNEQFF
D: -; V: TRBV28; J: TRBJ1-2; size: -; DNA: TGTGCCAGCAGTTTAATAGCGGGGGCTTATGAGCTAGGGAACTATGGCTACACCTTC; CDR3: CASSLIAGAYELGNYGYTF
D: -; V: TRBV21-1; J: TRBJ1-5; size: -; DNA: TGTGCCAGCAGCAGTAATGGACAGGGAGGTCAGCCCCAGCATTTT; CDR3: CASSSNGQGGQPQHF
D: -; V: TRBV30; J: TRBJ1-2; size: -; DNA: TGTGCCTGGAGTGAGGGGACAATGATGAATGGCTACACCTTC; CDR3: CAWSEGTMMNGYTF
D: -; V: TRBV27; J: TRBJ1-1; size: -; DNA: TGTGCCAGCTCCTGGGGGGGGTTGGGAACTGAAGCTTTCTTT; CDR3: CASSWGGLGTEAFF
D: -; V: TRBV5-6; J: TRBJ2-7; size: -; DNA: TGTGCCAGCAGACGGGGTCCCTACGAGCAGTACTTC; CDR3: CASRRGPYEQYF
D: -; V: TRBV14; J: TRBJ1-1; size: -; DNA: TGTGCCAGCAGCCTTGGACTGTACACTGAAGCTTTCTTT; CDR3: CASSLGLYTEAFF
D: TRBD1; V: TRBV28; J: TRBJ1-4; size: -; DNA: TGTGCCAGCCGGAACCGACAGGGGAATGAAAAACTGTTTTTT; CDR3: CASRNRQGNEKLFF
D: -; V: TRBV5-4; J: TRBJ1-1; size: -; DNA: TGTGCCAGCAGATCAATGCTCCCAATCGGGGAGAACACTGAAGCTTTCTTT; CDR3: CASRSMLPIGENTEAFF
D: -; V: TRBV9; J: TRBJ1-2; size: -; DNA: TGTGCCAGCAGCGGCCTATTTACCAACTATGGCTACACCTTC; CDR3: CASSGLFTNYGYTF
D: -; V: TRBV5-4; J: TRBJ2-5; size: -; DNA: TGTGCCACCCGGGACAAGTACCAAGAGACCCAGTACTTC; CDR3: CATRDKYQETQYF
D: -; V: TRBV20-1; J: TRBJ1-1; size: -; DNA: TGCAGTGCTAGCGGACAGAATGAAGCTTTCTTT; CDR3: CSASGQNEAFF
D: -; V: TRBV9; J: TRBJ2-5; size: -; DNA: TGTGCCAGCAGCATGCCCGGGGTTGGGGAGACCCAGTACTTC; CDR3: CASSMPGVGETQYF
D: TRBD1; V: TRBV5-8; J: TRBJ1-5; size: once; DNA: TGTGCCAGCAGCCTACAGGGGGGCAATCAGCCCCAGCATTTT; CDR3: CASSLQGGNQPQHF
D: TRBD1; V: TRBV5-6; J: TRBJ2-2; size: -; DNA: TGTGCCAGCAGCTCGAGGGACAGGGGGCCCGGGGAGCTGTTTTTT; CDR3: CASSSRDRGPGELFF
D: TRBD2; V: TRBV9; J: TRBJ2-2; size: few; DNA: TGTGCCAGCAGCGGAGGGGCTAGCGGGAACACCGGGGAGCTGTTTTTT; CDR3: CASSGGASGNTGELFF
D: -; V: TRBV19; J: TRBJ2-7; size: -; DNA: TGTGCCAGTAGTGAACAGGGCAGCTCCTACGAGCAGTACTTC; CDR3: CASSEQGSSYEQYF
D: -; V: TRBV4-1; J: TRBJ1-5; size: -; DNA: TGCGCCAGCAGGAAGGGACTTTTACTAAATCAGCCCCAGCATTTT; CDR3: CASRKGLLLNQPQHF
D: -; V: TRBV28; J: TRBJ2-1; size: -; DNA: TGTGCCAGCAGTTTGGGTAGCGTCCTCCCCAATGAGCAGTTCTTC; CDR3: CASSLGSVLPNEQFF
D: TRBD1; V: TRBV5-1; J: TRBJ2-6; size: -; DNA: TGCGCCAGCAGCTTGGAAATCAGGGGGACTGGGGCCAACGTCCTGACTTTC; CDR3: CASSLEIRGTGANVLTF
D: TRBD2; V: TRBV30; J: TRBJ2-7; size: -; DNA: TGTGCCTCCATAACGACTAGCGGGAGGGCCGATGAGCAGTACTTC; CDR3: CASITTSGRADEQYF
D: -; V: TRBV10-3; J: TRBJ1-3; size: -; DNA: TGTGCCATCAGTGATTTCGTTCTCTCTGGAAACACCATATATTTT; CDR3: CAISDFVLSGNTIYF
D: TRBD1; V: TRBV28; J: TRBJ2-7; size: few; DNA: TGTGCCAGCAGTTTTATGGCAGGGGGCTCCTACGAGCAGTACTTC; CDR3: CASSFMAGGSYEQYF
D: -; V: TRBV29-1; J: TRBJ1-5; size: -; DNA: TGCAGCGCTCGACAGAACAATCAGCCCCAGCATTTT; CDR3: CSARQNNQPQHF
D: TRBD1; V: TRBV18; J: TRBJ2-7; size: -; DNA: TGTGCCAGCTCACCAAACACAGGGGGGTACGAGCAGTACTTC; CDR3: CASSPNTGGYEQYF
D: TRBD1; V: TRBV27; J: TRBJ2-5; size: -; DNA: TGTGCCAGCAGGCCCGGGACAGGGAGCCAAGAGACCCAGTACTTC; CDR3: CASRPGTGSQETQYF
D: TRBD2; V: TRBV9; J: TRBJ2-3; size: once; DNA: TGTGCCAGCAGCGCAAGCGGACTAGCGGGAGATACGCAGTATTTT; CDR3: CASSASGLAGDTQYF
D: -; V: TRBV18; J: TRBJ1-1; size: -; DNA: TGTGCCAGCTCACCTCAGGTGAACACTGAAGCTTTCTTT; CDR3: CASSPQVNTEAFF
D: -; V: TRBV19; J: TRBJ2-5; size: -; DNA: TGTGCCAGTAGCTCAGCCCGGGGGGAGACCCAGTACTTC; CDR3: CASSSARGETQYF
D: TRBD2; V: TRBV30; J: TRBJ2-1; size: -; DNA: TGTGCCTGGAGAGCCGGGACTAGCGGGAGGCATGAGCAGTTCTTC; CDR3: CAWRAGTSGRHEQFF
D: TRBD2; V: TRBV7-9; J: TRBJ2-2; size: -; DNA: TGTGCCAGCAGCCCCTTAGGGACTAGAAGGACCGGGGAGCTGTTTTTT; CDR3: CASSPLGTRRTGELFF
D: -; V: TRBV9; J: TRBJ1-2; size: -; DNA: TGTGCCAGCAGCGCAATAGGGGATAGATGGGTACTCTATGGCTACACCTTC; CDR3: CASSAIGDRWVLYGYTF
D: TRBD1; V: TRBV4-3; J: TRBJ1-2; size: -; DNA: TGCGCCAGCAGCCAAGAGACAGGGGCAATCTATGGCTACACCTTC; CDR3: CASSQETGAIYGYTF
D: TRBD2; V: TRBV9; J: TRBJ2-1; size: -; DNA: TGTGCCAGCAGCGTAGAGCTAGCGGGAGTCAATGAGCAGTTCTTC; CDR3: CASSVELAGVNEQFF
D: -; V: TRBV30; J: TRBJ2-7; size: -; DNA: TGTGCCTGGAGTGTGGGTAGCGGATACTACGAGCAGTACTTC; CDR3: CAWSVGSGYYEQYF
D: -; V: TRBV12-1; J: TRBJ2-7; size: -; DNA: TGTGCCAGCAGCTTCCGGGACAACTCCTACGAGCAGTACTTC; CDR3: CASSFRDNSYEQYF
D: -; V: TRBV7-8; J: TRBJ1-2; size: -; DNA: TGTGCCAGCAGCTTAGGGGTCAGGGACTATGGCTACACCTTC; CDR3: CASSLGVRDYGYTF
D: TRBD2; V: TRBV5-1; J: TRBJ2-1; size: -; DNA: TGCGCCAGCAGTTTAACCGGGACTAGCCTTCCACAGCAGTTCTTC; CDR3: CASSLTGTSLPQQFF
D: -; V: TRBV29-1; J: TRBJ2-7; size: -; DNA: TGCAGCGTCGACGATGGCGGGCGCTCCTACGAGCAGTACTTC; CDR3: CSVDDGGRSYEQYF
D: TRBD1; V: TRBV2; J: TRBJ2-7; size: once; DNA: TGTGCCAGCTCAGACAGGGTTTACGAGCAGTACTTC; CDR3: CASSDRVYEQYF
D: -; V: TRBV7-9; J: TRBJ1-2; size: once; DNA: TGTGCCAGCAGCCATGGGGGGGGGACCAACTATGGCTACACCTTC; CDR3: CASSHGGGTNYGYTF
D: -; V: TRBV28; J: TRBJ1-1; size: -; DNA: TGTGCCAGCCATAAAGCTACAGGGTTAAGGACTGAAGCTTTCTTT; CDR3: CASHKATGLRTEAFF
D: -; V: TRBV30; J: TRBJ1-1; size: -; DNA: TGTGCCTGGGACCTAGATAGGAACACTGAAGCTTTCTTT; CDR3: CAWDLDRNTEAFF